This T cell receptor beta chain comes out of a study of cytomegalovirus exposure and HLA in healthy donors. Vbeta (60) and Jbeta (13) primers were used in the PCR. Assay: immunoSEQ multiplex PCR; the TCRdb copy retains only in-frame clones and omits some. The table shows more than 90,000 clones, with 65% to 75% occurring only once. CDR1 is MDHEN and CDR2 is SYDVKM in the germline V gene. The V and J ends lost 4 bases and 2 bases respectively, with 12 bases between them. The CDR3 has 15 residues. This clone was observed a handful of times. Its cognate antigen is unknown. Findings and limits, study-wide: By a later analysis, the bulk of CMV-associated TCR beta chains appeared HLA-restricted. Per a prior analysis, the majority of TCR beta V segments were productive roughly 90% or roughly 30% of the time. A later analysis reported that several of the most significant clusters appeared to be linked to common viral pathogens, among them Epstein-Barr virus.

This rearrangement joins TRBV28 to TRBJ1-5, with TRBD1 as a possible D gene (6 bases). This sequence was found in a man aged 25 to 45 in good health and CMV-seropositive. The sequenced sample consisted of PBMCs. CDR3 sequence: CASSSGVRGNQPQHF. The CDR3 DNA follows: TGTGCCAGCAGTTCAGGGGTGCGTGGCAATCAGCCCCAGCATTTT.